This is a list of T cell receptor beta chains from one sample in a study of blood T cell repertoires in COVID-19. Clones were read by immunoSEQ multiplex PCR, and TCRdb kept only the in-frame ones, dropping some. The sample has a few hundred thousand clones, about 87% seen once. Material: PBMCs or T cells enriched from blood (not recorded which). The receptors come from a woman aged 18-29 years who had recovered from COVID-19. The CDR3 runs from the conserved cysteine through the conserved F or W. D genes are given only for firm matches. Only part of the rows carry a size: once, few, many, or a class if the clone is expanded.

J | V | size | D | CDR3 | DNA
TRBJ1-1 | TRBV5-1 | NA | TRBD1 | CASSSGQGVFGTEAFF | TGCGCCAGCAGTTCGGGACAGGGGGTTTTTGGGACTGAAGCTTTCTTT
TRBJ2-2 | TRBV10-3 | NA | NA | CAISVTPNTGELFF | TGTGCCATCAGTGTGACACCTAACACCGGGGAGCTGTTTTTT
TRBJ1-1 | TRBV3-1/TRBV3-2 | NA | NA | CASSQVQALGTEAFF | TGTGCCAGCAGCCAAGTCCAGGCGCTGGGCACTGAAGCTTTCTTT
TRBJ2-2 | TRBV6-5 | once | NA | CASSYGLRYTGELFF | TGTGCCAGCAGTTACGGGCTCCGCTACACCGGGGAGCTGTTTTTT
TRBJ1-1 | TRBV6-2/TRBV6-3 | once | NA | CASSLTPNTEAFF | TGTGCCAGCAGTCTCACACCGAACACTGAAGCTTTCTTT
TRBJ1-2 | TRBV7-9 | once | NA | CASSPESYGYTF | TGTGCCAGCAGCCCTGAGTCCTATGGCTACACCTTC
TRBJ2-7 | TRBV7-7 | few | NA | CASSQSPGYEQYF | TGTGCCAGCAGCCAAAGTCCCGGCTACGAGCAGTACTTC
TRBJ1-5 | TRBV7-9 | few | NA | CASSPRGGGSQPQHF | TGTGCCAGCAGCCCCCGAGGCGGGGGGAGTCAGCCCCAGCATTTT
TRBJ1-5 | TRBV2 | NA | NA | CASSVEVPQPQHF | TGTGCCAGCAGTGTTGAGGTCCCCCAGCCCCAGCATTTT
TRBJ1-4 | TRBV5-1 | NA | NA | CASSPEPQTGEKLFF | TGCGCCAGCAGCCCCGAGCCCCAAACGGGTGAAAAACTGTTTTTT